The text below deals with one T cell receptor beta chain. Its antigen is as yet unknown. This sample stems from a study of OX40 agonist ivuxolimab in advanced cancers. About the research overall: Patients received the agonistic anti-OX40 (CD134) antibody ivuxolimab. Study-wide results and caveats: Which antigen the expanded peripheral T cells recognized is unknown. At 0.1 to 3.0 mg/kg, clonal expansion of CD4+ and CD8+ blood T cells had occurred by week 6.

Germline CDR1 reads MNHEY; CDR2 reads SVGAGI. There are 14 residues in the CDR3. V trimming: 3 bases; J trimming: 2 bases; junction bases outside the gene matches: 4. Profiling relied on immunoSEQ multiplex PCR, and the TCRdb table lists in-frame clones only, not all of them. The sample lists roughly 60,000 clones, roughly 81% seen once, with around 3% in the top ten. The clonotype comes from an adult with an advanced solid tumor such as melanoma, head and neck, liver or kidney cancer. The specimen comprised CD4+ or CD8+ T cells sorted from blood, sampled in a trial of the OX40 agonist ivuxolimab. This chain uses TRBV6-5 with TRBJ2-7; 7 positions match TRBD2. The CDR3 loop reads CASSYGGVAYEQYF. In DNA, the CDR3 is TGTGCCAGCAGTTATGGGGGGGTAGCCTACGAGCAGTACTTC.